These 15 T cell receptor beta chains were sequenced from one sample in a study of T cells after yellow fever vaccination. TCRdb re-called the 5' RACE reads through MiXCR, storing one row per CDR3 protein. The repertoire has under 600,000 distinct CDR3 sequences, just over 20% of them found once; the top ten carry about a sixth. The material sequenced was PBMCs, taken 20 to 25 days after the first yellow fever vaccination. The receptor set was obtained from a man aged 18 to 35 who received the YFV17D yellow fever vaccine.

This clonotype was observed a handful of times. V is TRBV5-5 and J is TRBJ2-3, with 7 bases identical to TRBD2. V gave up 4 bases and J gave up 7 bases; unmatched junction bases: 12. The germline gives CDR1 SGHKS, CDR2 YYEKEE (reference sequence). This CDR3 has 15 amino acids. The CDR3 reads CASSQLASAGNTQYF. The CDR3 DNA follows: TGTGCCAGCAGCCAACTAGCGTCTGCAGGAAATACGCAGTATTTT.

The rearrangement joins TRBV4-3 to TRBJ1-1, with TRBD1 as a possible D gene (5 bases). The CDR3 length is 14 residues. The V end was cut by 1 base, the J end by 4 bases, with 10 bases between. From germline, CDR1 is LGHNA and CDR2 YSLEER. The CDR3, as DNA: TGCGCCAGCAGCCAAGGGAGCAGGGCCACTGAAGCTTTCTTT. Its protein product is CASSQGSRATEAFF.

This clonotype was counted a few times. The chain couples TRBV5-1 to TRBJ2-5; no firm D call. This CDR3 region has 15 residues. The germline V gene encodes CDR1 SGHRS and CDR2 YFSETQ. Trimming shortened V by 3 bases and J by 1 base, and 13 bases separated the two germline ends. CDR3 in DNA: TGCGCCAGCAGCTCCGAGCCTGTTGGCCAAGAGACCCAGTACTTC. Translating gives CASSSEPVGQETQYF. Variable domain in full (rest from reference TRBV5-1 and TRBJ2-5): KAGVTQTPRYLIKTRGQQVTLSCSPISGHRSVSWYQQTPGQGLQFLFEYFSETQRNKGNFPGRFSGRQFSNSRSEMNVSTLELGDSALYLCASSSEPVGQETQYFGPGTRLLVL.

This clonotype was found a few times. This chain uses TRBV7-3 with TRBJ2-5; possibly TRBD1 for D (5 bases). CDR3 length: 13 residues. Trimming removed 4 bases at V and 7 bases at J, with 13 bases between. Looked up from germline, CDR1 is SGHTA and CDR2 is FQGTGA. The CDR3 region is CASSSSTGGTQYF. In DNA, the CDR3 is TGTGCCAGCAGCTCCTCTACAGGCGGGACCCAGTACTTC.

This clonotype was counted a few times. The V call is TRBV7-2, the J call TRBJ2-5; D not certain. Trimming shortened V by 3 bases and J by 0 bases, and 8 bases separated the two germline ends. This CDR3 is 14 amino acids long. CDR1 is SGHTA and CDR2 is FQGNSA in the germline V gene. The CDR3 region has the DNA TGTGCCAGCAGCTTCAGTTGGGACCAAGAGACCCAGTACTTC. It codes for CASSFSWDQETQYF.

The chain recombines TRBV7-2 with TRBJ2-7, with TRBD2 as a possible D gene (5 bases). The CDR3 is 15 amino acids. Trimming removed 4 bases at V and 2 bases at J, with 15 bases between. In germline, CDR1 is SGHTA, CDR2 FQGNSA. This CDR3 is CASSSSPGLTYEQYF. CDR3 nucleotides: TGTGCCAGCAGCTCCTCACCGGGGTTAACCTACGAGCAGTACTTC.

CDR3 sequence reads: CASSFLLRGPLNSPLHF. CDR3 DNA sequence: TGTGCCAGCAGCTTTCTCTTGAGGGGGCCCTTAAATTCACCCCTCCACTTT. The V and J genes are TRBV5-6 and TRBJ1-6; TRBD1 matches 7 bases. The CDR3 is 17 amino acids. Germline V CDR1 and CDR2: SGHDT, YYEEEE. J was trimmed by 7 bases and V by 2 bases; bases with no gene match: 12.

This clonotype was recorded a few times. CDR3 sequence (DNA): TGTGCCAGCAGTTACTCCCAGGTGGTAGCCGGGGAGCTGTTTTTT. As protein: CASSYSQVVAGELFF. V and J are TRBV6-5 and TRBJ2-2; D not certain. V was pared by 0 bases and J by 6 bases, with 11 bases between. Germline V gene data show CDR1 as MNHEY and CDR2 as SVGAGI. The CDR3 totals 15 residues.

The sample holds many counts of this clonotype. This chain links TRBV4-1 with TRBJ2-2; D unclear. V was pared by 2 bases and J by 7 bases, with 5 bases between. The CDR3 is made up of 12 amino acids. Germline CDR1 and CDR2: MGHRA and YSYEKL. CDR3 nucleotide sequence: TGCGCCAGCAGCCAACTTAGCGGGGAGCTGTTTTTT. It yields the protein CASSQLSGELFF.

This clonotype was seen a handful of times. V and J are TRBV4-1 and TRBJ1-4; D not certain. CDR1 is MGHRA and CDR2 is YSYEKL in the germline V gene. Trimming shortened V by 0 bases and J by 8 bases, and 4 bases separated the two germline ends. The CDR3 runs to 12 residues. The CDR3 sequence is CASSQDGEKLFF. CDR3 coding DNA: TGCGCCAGCAGCCAAGATGGGGAAAAACTGTTTTTT.

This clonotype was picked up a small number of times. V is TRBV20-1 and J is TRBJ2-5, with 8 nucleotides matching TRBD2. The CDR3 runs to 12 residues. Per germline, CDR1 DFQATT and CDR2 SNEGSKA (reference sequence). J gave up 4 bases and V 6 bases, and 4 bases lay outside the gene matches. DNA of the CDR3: TGCAGTGCCGGGGGGGCCTCAGAGACCCAGTACTTC. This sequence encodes CSAGGASETQYF.

This CDR3 is CASSPPLAGGYEQYF. The DNA for the CDR3 is TGTGCCAGCTCACCTCCACTAGCGGGGGGTTACGAGCAGTACTTC. The V and J genes are TRBV18 and TRBJ2-7; 12 bases are a match to TRBD2. J gave up 4 bases and V 3 bases, and 4 bases lay outside the gene matches. Germline V gene lookup returns CDR1 KGHSH and CDR2 LQKENI. The CDR3 runs 15 residues.

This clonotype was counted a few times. CDR3 bases: TGTGCCAGCAGTTCCCCTCCCCGGGCAGGCGAGCAGTACTTC. This encodes CASSSPPRAGEQYF. The chain links TRBV27 to TRBJ2-7; no firm D call. The CDR3 is 14 amino acids. Germline lookup yields CDR1 MNHEY and CDR2 SMNVEV (reference sequence). Trimming pared 4 bases from V and 6 bases from J, leaving 16 bases between.

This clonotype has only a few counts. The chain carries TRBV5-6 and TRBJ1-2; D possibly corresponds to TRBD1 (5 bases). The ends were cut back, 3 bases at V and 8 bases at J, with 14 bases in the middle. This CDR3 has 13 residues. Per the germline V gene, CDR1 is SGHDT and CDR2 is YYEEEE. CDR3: CASSYLWGEGYTF. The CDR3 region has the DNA TGTGCCAGCAGCTATCTCTGGGGCGAGGGCTACACCTTC.

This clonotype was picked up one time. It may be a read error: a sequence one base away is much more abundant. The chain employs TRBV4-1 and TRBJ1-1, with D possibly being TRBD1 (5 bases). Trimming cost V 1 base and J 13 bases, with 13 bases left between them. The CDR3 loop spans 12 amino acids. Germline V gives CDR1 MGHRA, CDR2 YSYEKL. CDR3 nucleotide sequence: TGCGCCAGCAGCCAAGTGGCAGGGAGGGTTTTCTTT. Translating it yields CASSQVAGRVFF.